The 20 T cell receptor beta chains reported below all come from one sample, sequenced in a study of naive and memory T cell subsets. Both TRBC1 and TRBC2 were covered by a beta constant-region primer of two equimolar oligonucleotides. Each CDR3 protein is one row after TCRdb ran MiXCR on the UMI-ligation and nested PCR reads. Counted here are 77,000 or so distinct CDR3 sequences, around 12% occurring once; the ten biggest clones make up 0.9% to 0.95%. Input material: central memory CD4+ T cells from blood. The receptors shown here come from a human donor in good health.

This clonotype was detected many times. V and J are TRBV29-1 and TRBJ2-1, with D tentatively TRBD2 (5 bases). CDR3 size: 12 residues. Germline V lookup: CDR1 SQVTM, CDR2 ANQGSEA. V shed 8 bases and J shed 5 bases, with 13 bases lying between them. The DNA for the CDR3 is TGCAGCCCGGCTGGGAGAGACAATGAGCAGTTCTTC. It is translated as CSPAGRDNEQFF.

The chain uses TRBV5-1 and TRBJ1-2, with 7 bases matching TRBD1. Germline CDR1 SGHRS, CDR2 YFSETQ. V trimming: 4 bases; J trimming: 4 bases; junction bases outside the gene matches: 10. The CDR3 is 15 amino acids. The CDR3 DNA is TGCGCCAGCAGCCCGGGACAGACGAGAATCTATGGCTACACCTTC. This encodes CASSPGQTRIYGYTF.

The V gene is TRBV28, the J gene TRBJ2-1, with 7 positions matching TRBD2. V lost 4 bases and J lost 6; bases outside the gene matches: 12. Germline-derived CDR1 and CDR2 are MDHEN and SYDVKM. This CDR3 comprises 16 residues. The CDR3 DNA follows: TGTGCCAGCAGTTCGGTTTCGGGAGCGGGGCGCAATGAGCAGTTCTTC. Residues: CASSSVSGAGRNEQFF. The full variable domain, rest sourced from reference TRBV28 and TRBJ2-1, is DVKVTQSSRYLVKRTGEKVFLECVQDMDHENMFWYRQDPGLGLRLIYFSYDVKMKEKGDIPEGYSVSREKKERFSLILESASTNQTSMYLCASSSVSGAGRNEQFFGPGTRLTVL.

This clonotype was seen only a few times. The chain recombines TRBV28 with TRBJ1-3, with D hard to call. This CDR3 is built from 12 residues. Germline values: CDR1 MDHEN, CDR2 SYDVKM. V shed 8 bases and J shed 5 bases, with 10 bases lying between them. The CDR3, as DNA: TGTGCCAGCGCGAAATTAAGAAACACCATATATTTT. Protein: CASAKLRNTIYF. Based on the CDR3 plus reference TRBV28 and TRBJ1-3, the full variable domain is DVKVTQSSRYLVKRTGEKVFLECVQDMDHENMFWYRQDPGLGLRLIYFSYDVKMKEKGDIPEGYSVSREKKERFSLILESASTNQTSMYLCASAKLRNTIYFGEGSWLTVV.

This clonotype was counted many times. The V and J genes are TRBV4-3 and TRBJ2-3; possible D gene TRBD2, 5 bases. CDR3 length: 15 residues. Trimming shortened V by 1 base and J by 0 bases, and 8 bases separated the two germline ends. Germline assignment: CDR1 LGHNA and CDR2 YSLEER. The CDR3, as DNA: TGCGCCAGCAGCCAAGGGCGGACTAGCACAGATACGCAGTATTTT. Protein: CASSQGRTSTDTQYF.

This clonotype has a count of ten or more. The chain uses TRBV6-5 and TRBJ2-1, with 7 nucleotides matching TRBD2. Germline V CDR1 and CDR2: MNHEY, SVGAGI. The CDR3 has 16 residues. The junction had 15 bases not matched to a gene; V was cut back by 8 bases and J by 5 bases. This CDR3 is CASQPFLAERDNEQFF. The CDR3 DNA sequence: TGTGCCAGCCAACCCTTCCTAGCGGAGCGAGACAATGAGCAGTTCTTC.

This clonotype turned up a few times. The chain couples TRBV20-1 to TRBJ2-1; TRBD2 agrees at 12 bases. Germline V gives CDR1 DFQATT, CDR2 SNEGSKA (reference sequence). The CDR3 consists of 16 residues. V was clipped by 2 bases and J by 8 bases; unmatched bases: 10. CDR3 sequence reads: CSARKRTSGNPHEQFF. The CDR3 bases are TGCAGTGCTAGAAAAAGGACTAGCGGGAACCCCCATGAGCAGTTCTTC.

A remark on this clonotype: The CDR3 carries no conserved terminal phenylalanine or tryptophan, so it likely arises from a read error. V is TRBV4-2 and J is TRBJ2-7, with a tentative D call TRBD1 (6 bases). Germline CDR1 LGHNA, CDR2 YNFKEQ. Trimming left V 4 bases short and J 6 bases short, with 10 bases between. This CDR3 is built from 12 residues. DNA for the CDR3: TGTGCCAGCAGCCCACAGGGTACCGAGCAGTACTAC. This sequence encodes CASSPQGTEQYY.

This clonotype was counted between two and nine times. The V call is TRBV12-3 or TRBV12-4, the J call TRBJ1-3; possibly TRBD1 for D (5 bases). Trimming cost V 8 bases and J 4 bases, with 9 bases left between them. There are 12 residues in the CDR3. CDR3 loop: CASGGSGNTIYF. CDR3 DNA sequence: TGTGCCAGCGGGGGGTCCGGAAACACCATATATTTT.

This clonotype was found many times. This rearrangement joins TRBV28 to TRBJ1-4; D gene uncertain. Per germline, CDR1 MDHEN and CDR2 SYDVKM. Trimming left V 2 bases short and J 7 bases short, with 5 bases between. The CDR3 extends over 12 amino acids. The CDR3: CASSLKGEKLFF. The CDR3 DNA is TGTGCCAGCAGTTTAAAGGGTGAAAAACTGTTTTTT.

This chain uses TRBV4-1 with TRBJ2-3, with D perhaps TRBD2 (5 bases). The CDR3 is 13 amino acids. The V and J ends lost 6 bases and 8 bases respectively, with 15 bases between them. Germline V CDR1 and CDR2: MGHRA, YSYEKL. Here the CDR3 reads CASSSPLRGTQYF. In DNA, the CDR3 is TGCGCCAGCAGTTCGCCACTCCGGGGTACGCAGTATTTT.

This CDR3 reads CATQGAAGANVLTF. The CDR3 coding sequence is TGTGCCACACAGGGGGCGGCTGGGGCCAACGTCCTGACTTTC. The chain carries TRBV10-3 and TRBJ2-6, with 9 bases lining up with TRBD1. V gave up 10 bases and J gave up 2 bases; unmatched junction bases: 3. Germline lookup yields CDR1 ENHRY and CDR2 SYGVKD. The CDR3 sequence is 14 residues long.

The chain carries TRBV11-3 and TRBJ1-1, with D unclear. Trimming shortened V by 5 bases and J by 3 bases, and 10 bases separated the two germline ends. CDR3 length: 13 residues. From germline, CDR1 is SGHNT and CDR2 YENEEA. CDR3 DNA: TGTGCCAGCAGCCCGCGAGGTGACACTGAAGCTTTCTTT. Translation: CASSPRGDTEAFF. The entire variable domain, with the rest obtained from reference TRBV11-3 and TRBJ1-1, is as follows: EAGVVQSPRYKIIEKKQPVAFWCNPISGHNTLYWYLQNLGQGPELLIRYENEEAVDDSQLPKDRFSAERLKGVDSTLKIQPAELGDSAVYLCASSPRGDTEAFFGQGTRLTVV.

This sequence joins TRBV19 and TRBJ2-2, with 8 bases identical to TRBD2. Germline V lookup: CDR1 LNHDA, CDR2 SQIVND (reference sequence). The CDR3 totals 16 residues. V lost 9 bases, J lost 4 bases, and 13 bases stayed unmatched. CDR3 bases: TGTGCCAGCGTCAACGGGGGGGGAGGGGGCACCGGGGAGCTGTTTTTT. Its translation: CASVNGGGGGTGELFF. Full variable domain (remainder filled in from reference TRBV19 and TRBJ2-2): DGGITQSPKYLFRKEGQNVTLSCEQNLNHDAMYWYRQDPGQGLRLIYYSQIVNDFQKGDIAEGYSVSREKKESFPLTVTSAQKNPTAFYLCASVNGGGGGTGELFFGEGSRLTVL.

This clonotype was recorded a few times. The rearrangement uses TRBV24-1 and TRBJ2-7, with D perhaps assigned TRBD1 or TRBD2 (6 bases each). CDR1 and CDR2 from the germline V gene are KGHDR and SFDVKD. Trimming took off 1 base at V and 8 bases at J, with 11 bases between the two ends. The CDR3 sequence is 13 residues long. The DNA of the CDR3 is TGTGCCACCAGTGATTTCGGGGGCGGAAAGCAGTACTTC. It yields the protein CATSDFGGGKQYF.

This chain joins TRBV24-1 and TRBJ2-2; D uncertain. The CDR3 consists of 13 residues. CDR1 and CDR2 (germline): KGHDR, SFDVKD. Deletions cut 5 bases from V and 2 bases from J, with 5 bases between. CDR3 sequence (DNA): TGTGCCACCAGTGGGATTAACACCGGGGAGCTGTTTTTT. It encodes CATSGINTGELFF.

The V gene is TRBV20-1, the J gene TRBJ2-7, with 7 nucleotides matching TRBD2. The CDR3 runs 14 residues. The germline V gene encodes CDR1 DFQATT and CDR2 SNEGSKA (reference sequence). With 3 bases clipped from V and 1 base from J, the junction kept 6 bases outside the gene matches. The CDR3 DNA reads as TGCAGTGCTAGCAAGACTAGCTCATCCTACGAGCAGTACTTC. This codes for CSASKTSSSYEQYF.

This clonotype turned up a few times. CDR3 region: CASSFPTGGGGETQYF. The DNA for the CDR3 is TGTGCCAGCAGCTTCCCGACAGGGGGTGGTGGAGAGACCCAGTACTTC. The rearrangement links TRBV7-2 to TRBJ2-5, with 9 nucleotides matching TRBD1. The germline V gene encodes CDR1 SGHTA and CDR2 FQGNSA. This CDR3 region has 16 residues. Unmatched junction bases numbered 9, after V lost 3 bases and J lost 4 bases.

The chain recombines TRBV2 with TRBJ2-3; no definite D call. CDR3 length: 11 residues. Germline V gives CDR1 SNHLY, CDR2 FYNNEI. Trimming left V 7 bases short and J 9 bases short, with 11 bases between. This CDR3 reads CASTVLWTQYF. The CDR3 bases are TGTGCCAGCACCGTCCTTTGGACGCAGTATTTT.

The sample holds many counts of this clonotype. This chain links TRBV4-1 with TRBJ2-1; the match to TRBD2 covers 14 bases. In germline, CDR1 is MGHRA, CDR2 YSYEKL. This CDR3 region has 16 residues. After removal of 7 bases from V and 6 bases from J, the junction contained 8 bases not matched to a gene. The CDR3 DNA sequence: TGCGCCAGCAAGGTAGGGGGGACTAGCGGGAGCAATGAGCAGTTCTTC. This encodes CASKVGGTSGSNEQFF.